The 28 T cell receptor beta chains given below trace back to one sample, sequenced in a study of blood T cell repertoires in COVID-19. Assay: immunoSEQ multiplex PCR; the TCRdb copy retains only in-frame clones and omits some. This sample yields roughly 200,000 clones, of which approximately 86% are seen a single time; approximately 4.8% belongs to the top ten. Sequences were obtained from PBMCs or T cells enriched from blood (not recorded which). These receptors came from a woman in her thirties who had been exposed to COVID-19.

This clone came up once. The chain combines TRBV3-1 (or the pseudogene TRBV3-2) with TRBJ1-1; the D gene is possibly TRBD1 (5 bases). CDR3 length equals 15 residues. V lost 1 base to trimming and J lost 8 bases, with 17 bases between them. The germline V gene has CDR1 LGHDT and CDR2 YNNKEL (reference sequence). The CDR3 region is CASSQVRGWVGEAFF. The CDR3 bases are TGTGCCAGCAGCCAAGTTCGGGGGTGGGTAGGAGAAGCTTTCTTT.

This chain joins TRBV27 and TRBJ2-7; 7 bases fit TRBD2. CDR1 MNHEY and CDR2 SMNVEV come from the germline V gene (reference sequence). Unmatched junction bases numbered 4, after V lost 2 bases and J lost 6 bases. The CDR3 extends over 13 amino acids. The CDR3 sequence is CASSLPRGGEQYF. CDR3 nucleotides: TGTGCCAGCAGTTTACCGCGCGGGGGCGAGCAGTACTTC.

CDR3 coding DNA: TGTGCCAGCAGTTTACGGGGACAGACAAATCAGCCCCAGCATTTT. This codes for CASSLRGQTNQPQHF. The chain links TRBV27 to TRBJ1-5; 7 bases map to TRBD1. Germline lookup yields CDR1 MNHEY and CDR2 SMNVEV (reference sequence). V lost 2 bases, J lost 4 bases, and 5 bases stayed unmatched. The CDR3 sequence is 15 residues long.

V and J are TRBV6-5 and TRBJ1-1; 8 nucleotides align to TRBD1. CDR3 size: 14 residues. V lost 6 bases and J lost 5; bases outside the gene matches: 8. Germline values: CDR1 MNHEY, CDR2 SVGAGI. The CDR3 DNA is TGTGCCAGCAGCCTACAGGGGGGAGGAACTGAAGCTTTCTTT. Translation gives CASSLQGGGTEAFF.

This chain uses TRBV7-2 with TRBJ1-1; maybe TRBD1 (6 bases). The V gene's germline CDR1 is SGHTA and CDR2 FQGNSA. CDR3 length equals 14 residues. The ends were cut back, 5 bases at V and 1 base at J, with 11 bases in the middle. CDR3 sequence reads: CASSQMTGNTEAFF. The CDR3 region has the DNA TGTGCCAGCAGCCAGATGACAGGGAACACTGAAGCTTTCTTT.

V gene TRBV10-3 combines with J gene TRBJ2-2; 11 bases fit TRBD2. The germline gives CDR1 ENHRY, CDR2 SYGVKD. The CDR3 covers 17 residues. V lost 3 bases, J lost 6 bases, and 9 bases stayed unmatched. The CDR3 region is CAISDPASGGMSGELFF. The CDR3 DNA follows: TGTGCCATCAGTGACCCGGCTAGCGGGGGGATGTCCGGGGAGCTGTTTTTT.

CDR3 in amino acids: CASSPRQTTSGGADTQYF. The CDR3 DNA reads TGCGCCAGCAGCCCTAGACAAACGACTAGCGGGGGGGCAGATACGCAGTATTTT. The chain is built from TRBV5-1 and TRBJ2-3; TRBD2 agrees at 14 bases. V shed 4 bases and J 4 bases; nucleotides not matched to a gene: 11. The CDR3 runs 18 residues. Germline V gene lookup returns CDR1 SGHRS and CDR2 YFSETQ.

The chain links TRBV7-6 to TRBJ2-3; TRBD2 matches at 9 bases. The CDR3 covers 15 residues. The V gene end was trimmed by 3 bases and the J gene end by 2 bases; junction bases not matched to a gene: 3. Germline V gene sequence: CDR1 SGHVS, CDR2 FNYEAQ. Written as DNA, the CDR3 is TGTGCCAGCAGCTTTAGCGGGGGACTCACAGATACGCAGTATTTT. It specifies CASSFSGGLTDTQYF. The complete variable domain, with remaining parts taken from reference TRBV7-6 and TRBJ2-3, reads GAGVSQSPRYKVTKRGQDVALRCDPISGHVSLYWYRQALGQGPEFLTYFNYEAQQDKSGLPNDRFSAERPEGSISTLTIQRTEQRDSAMYRCASSFSGGLTDTQYFGPGTRLTVL.

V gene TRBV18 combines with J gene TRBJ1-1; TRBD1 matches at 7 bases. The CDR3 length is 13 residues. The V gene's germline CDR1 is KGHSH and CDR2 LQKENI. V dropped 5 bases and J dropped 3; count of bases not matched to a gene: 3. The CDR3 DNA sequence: TGTGCCAGCTCAGCGCAGGGGGACACTGAAGCTTTCTTT. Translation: CASSAQGDTEAFF.

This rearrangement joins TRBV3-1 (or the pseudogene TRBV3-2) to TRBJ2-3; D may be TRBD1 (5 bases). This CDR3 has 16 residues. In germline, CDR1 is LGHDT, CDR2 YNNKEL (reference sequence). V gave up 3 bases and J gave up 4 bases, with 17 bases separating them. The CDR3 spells CASSQAPLRVSDTQYF. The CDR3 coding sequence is TGTGCCAGCAGCCAGGCACCTCTCAGGGTCTCAGATACGCAGTATTTT.

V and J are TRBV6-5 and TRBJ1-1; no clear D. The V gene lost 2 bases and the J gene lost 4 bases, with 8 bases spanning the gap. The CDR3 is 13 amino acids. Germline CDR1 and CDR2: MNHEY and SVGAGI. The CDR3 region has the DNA TGTGCCAGCAGTTACGTGGTTAGCACTGAAGCTTTCTTT. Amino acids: CASSYVVSTEAFF.

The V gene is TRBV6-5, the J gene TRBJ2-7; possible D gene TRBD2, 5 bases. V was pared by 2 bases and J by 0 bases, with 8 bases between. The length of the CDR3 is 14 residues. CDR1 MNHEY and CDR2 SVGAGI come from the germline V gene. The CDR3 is CASSYRGSSYEQYF. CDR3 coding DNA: TGTGCCAGCAGTTACCGGGGAAGCTCCTACGAGCAGTACTTC.

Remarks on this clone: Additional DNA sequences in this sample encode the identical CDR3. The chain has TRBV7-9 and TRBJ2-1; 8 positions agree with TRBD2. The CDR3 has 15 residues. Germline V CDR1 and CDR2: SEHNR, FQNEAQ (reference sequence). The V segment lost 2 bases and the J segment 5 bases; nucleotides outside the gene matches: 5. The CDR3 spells CASSLFGGAHNEQFF. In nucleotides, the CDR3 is TGTGCCAGCAGCTTATTCGGGGGGGCCCACAATGAGCAGTTCTTC.

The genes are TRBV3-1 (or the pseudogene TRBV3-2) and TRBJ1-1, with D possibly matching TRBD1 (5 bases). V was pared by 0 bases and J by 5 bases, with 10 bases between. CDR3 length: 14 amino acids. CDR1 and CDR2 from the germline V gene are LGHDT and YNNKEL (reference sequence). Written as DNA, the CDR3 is TGTGCCAGCAGCCAAGATGGGGGGAGTACTGAAGCTTTCTTT. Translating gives CASSQDGGSTEAFF.

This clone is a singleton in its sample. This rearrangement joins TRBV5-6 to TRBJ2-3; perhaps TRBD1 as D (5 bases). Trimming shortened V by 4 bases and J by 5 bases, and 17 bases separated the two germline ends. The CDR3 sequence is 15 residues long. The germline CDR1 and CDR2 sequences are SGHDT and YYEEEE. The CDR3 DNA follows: TGTGCCAGCAGCAGAGGACGGGCGCAGGGAGATACGCAGTATTTT. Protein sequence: CASSRGRAQGDTQYF.

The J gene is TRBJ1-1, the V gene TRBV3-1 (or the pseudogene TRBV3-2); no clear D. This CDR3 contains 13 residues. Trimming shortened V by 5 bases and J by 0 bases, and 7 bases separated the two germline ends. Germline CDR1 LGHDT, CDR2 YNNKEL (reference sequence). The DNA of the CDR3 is TGTGCCAGCAGCATACAAGTGAACACTGAAGCTTTCTTT. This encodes CASSIQVNTEAFF.

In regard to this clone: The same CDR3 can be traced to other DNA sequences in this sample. CDR3 sequence reads: CASSLGRNTEAFF. The CDR3 region has the DNA TGTGCCAGCAGCCTGGGCAGGAACACTGAAGCTTTCTTT. V gene TRBV9 combines with J gene TRBJ1-1; D remains ambiguous. Germline V gene data show CDR1 as SGDLS and CDR2 as YYNGEE. The CDR3 totals 13 residues. V was shortened by 4 bases and J by 1 base, with 8 bases between the two germline ends.

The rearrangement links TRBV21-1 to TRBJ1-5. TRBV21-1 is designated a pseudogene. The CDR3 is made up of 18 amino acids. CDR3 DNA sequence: TGTGCCAGCAGCAAAGCCGGAGCCCTCGGTTCCCTATCAAGGCCCCAGCATTTT. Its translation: CASSKAGALGSLSRPQHF.

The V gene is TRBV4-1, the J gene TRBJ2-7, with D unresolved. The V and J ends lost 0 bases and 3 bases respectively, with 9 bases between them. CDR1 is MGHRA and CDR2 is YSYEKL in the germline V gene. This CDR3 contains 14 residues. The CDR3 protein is CASSQEVDFYEQYF. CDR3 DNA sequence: TGCGCCAGCAGCCAAGAGGTAGACTTCTACGAGCAGTACTTC.

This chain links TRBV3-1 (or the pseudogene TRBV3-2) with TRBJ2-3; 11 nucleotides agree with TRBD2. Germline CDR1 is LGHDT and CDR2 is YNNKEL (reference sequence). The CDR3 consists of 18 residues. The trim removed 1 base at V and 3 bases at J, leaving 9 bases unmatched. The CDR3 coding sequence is TGTGCCAGCAGCCAAGGCCCTAGCGGGGGGTTCAAGACAGATACGCAGTATTTT. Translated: CASSQGPSGGFKTDTQYF.

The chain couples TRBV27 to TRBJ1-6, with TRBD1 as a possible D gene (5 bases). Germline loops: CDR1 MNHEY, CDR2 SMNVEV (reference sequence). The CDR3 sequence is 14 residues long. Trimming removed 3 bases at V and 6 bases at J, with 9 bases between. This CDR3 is CASSFTGGNSPLHF. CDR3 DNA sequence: TGTGCCAGCAGTTTTACGGGGGGTAATTCACCCCTCCACTTT.

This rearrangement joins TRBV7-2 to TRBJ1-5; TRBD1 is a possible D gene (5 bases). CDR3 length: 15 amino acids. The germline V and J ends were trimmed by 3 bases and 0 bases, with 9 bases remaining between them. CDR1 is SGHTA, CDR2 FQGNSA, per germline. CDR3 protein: CASSFWGDSNQPQHF. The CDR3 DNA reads TGTGCCAGCAGCTTCTGGGGGGATAGCAATCAGCCCCAGCATTTT.

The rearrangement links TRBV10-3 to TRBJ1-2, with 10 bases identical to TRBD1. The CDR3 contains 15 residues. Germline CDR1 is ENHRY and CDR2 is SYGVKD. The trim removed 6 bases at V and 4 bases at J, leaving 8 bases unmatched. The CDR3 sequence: CAISIGTGDPYGYTF. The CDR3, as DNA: TGTGCCATCAGCATCGGGACAGGGGATCCCTATGGCTACACCTTC.

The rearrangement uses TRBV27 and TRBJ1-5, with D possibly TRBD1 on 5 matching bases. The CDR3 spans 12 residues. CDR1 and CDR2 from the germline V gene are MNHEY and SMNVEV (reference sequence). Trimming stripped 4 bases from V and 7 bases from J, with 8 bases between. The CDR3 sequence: CASSSGDQPQHF. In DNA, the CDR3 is TGTGCCAGCAGTTCGGGGGACCAGCCCCAGCATTTT.

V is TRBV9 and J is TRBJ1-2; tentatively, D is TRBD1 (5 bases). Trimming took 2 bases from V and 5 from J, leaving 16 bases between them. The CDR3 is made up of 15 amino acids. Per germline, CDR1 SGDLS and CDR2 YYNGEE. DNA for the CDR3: TGTGCCAGCAGCGTCCCGGGACTGGAGGTTTATGGCTACACCTTC. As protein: CASSVPGLEVYGYTF.

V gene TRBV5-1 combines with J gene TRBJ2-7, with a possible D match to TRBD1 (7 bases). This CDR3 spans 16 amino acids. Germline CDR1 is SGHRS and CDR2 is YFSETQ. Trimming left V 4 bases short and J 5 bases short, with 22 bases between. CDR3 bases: TGCGCCAGCAGCCTTCCACAGGGGACTGGGGTTAACGAGCAGTACTTC. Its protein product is CASSLPQGTGVNEQYF.

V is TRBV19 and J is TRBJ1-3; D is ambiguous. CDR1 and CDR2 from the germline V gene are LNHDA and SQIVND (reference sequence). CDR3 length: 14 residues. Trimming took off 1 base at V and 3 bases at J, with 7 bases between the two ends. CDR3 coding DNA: TGTGCCAGTAGTATAGGAACTCTTGGAAACACCATATATTTT. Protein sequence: CASSIGTLGNTIYF.

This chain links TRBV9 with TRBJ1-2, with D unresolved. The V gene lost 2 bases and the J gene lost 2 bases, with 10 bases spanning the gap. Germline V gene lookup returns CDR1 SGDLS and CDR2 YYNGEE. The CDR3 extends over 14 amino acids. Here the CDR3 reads CASSVLAENYGYTF. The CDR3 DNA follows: TGTGCCAGCAGCGTGCTCGCAGAAAACTATGGCTACACCTTC.